This TCR beta chain is drawn from a study of T cells in Graves' hyperthyroidism and ophthalmopathy. Study results and limitations: A median about 6.5 months before onset, the model predicted ophthalmopathy.

Amplification yielded TCR beta CDR3 regions, with RNA transcripts as the source. First-round RT-PCR with HTBI primers amplified the TCR CDR3 region. One entry per CDR3 protein, called by TCRdb with MiXCR from the multiplex PCR reads. The sample lists more than 500,000 distinct CDR3 sequences; 35% to 50% were seen once. Exclusion criteria comprised uncontrolled infection, other autoimmune disease, pregnancy or lactation. Diagnoses were established using clinical symptoms, serum thyroxine and TRAb, thyroid ultrasound and orbital computed tomography. Germline V gene data show CDR1 as MDHEN and CDR2 as SYDVKM. The CDR3 is 13 amino acids. The V and J ends lost 5 bases and 6 bases, in that order; junction bases with no gene match: 6. On this clonotype: Its specificity is not known.

The sequencing input was peripheral blood or thyroid tissue (not recorded which). The receptor's source is an adult woman with Graves' disease, either hyperthyroidism or ophthalmopathy (not recorded which). The rearrangement uses TRBV28 and TRBJ1-2; 7 bases are shared with TRBD1. The CDR3 DNA follows: TGTGCCAGCAGTCGGGACAGATCGGATGGCTACACCTTC. Translated, it gives CASSRDRSDGYTF.